This T cell receptor beta chain was identified during a study of blood T cell repertoires in COVID-19. About the research overall: Samples of COVID-19 (acute and convalescent) were obtained from the United States, Italy and Spain. Sources were T cells, B-cell-depleted T cells, or PBMCs; the material itself was cDNA or gDNA.

V dropped 2 bases and J dropped 0 bases, with 8 bases sitting between them. Germline values: CDR1 SGHAT, CDR2 FQDESV (reference sequence). This CDR3 comprises 15 residues. Study processing details: Nucleated cell number was recorded as an estimate derived from reference gene primer amplification. The table came from immunoSEQ multiplex PCR; TCRdb's copy has only in-frame clones and leaves some out. V and J calls plus clone size are reproduced from that table; the DNA served to infer D and trimming. The data hold under 250,000 clones, with about 83% observed a single time. J is TRBJ1-3 and V is TRBV11-1; D perhaps matches TRBD1 (6 bases). This TCR came from a woman between 45 and 60 years old with active or convalescent COVID-19. The sequencing input was peripheral blood. The CDR3 DNA reads as TGTGCCAGCAGCTTACAGGGGTACTCTGGAAACACCATATATTTT. It yields the protein CASSLQGYSGNTIYF.